The present TCR beta chain was sequenced within a study of blood T cell repertoires in COVID-19. Overall study: T cells, B-cell-depleted T cells, or PBMCs provided the cDNA or gDNA that served as material.

The germline V gene has CDR1 LGHNA and CDR2 YNFKEQ. V gave up 1 base and J gave up 5 bases, with 17 bases separating them. CDR3 length equals 16 residues. The data were produced by immunoSEQ multiplex PCR, yet TCRdb's version contains in-frame clones alone and is incomplete. The sample has more than 200,000 clones; around four fifths are singletons. The chain recombines TRBV4-2 with TRBJ2-5, with D tentatively TRBD2 (6 bases). The clonotype was recovered from a man aged 55 to 70 with acute or convalescent COVID-19. The sequenced material came from peripheral blood. DNA of the CDR3: TGTGCCAGCAGCCAAGCCCACGGAGGGGTTGCCGAGACCCAGTACTTC. Encoded protein: CASSQAHGGVAETQYF.